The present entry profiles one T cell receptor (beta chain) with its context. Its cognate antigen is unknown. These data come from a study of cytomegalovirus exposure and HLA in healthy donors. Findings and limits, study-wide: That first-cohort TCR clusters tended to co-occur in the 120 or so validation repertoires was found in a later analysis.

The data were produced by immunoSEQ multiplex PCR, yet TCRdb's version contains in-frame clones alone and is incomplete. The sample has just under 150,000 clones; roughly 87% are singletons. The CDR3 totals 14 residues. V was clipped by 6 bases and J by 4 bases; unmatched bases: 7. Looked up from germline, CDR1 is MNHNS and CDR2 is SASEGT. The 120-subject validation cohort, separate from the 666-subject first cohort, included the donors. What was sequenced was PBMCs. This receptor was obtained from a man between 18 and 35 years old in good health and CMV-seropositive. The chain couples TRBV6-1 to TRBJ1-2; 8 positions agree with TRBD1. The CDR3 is CASRFRGHTYGYTF. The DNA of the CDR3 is TGTGCCAGCAGGTTCAGGGGGCATACCTATGGCTACACCTTC.